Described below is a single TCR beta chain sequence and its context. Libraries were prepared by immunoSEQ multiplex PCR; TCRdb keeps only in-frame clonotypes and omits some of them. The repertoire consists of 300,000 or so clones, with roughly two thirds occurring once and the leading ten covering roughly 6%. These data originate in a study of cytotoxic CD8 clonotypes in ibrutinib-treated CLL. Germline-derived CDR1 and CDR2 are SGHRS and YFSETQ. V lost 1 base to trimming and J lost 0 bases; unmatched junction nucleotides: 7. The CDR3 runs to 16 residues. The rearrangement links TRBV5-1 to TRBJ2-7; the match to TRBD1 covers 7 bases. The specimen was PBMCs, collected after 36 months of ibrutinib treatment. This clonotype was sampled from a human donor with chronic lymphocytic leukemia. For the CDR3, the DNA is TGCGCCAGCAGCTTGACGTCCGGGACAGCCTCCTACGAGCAGTACTTC. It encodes CASSLTSGTASYEQYF.